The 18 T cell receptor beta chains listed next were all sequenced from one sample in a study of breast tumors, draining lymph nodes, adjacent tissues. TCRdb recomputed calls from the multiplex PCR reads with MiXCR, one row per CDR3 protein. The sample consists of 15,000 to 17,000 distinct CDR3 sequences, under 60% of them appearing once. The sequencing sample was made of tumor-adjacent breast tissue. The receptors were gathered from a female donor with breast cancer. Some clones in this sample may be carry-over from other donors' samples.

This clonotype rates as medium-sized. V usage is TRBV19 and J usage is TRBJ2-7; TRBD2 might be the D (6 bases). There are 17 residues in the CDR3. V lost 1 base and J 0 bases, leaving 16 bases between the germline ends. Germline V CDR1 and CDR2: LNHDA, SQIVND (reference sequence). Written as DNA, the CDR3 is TGTGCCAGTAGTATAGCCCCCGGAGCGGGCCCCTCCTACGAGCAGTACTTC. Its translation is CASSIAPGAGPSYEQYF.

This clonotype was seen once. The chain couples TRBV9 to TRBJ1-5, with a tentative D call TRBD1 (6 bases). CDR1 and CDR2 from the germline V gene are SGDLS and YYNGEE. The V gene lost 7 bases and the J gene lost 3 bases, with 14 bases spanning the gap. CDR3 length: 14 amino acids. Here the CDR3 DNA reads TGTGCCAGCGGGGGCCCGAGGAACAATCAGCCCCAGCATTTT. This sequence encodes CASGGPRNNQPQHF. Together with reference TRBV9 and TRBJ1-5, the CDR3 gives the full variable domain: DSGVTQTPKHLITATGQRVTLRCSPRSGDLSVYWYQQSLDQGLQFLIQYYNGEERAKGNILERFSAQQFPDLHSELNLSSLELGDSALYFCASGGPRNNQPQHFGDGTRLSIL.

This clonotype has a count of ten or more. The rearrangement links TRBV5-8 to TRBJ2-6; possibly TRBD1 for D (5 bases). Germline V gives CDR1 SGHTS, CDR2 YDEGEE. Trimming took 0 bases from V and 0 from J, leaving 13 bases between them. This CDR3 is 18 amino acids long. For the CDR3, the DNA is TGTGCCAGCAGCTTGGCAGGGAAGCTCGCCTCTGGGGCCAACGTCCTGACTTTC. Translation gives CASSLAGKLASGANVLTF.

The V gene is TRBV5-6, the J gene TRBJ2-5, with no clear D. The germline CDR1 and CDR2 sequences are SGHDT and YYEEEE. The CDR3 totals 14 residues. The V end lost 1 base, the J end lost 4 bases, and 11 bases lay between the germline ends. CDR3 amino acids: CASSLRALVETQYF. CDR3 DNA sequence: TGTGCCAGCAGCTTGCGCGCTTTGGTAGAGACCCAGTACTTC. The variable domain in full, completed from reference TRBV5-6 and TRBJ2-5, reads DAGVTQSPTHLIKTRGQQVTLRCSPKSGHDTVSWYQQALGQGPQFIFQYYEEEERQRGNFPDRFSGHQFPNYSSELNVNALLLGDSALYLCASSLRALVETQYFGPGTRLLVL.

The CDR3 protein is CASSASGTGGFNEQYF. In DNA, the CDR3 is TGTGCCAGCAGTGCATCTGGGACAGGGGGTTTCAACGAGCAGTACTTC. The rearrangement uses TRBV9 and TRBJ2-7, with 11 bases aligning to TRBD1. The length of the CDR3 is 16 residues. The V gene end was trimmed by 5 bases and the J gene end by 5 bases; junction bases not matched to a gene: 12. Per germline, CDR1 SGDLS and CDR2 YYNGEE.

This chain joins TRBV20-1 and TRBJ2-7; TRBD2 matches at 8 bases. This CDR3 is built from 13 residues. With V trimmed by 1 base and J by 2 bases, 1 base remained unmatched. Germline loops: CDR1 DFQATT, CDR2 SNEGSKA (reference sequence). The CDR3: CSARGSGAYEQYF. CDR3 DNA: TGCAGTGCTAGAGGTAGCGGGGCCTACGAGCAGTACTTC.

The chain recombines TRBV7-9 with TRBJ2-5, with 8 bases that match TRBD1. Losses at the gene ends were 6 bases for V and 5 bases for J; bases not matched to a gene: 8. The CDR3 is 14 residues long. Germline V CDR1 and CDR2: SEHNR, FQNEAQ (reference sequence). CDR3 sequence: CASSHGQGYETQYF. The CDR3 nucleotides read TGTGCCAGCAGTCACGGACAGGGCTACGAGACCCAGTACTTC. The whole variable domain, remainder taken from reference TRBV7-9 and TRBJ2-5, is DTGVSQNPRHKITKRGQNVTFRCDPISEHNRLYWYRQTLGQGPEFLTYFQNEAQLEKSRLLSDRFSAERPKGSFSTLEIQRTEQGDSAMYLCASSHGQGYETQYFGPGTRLLVL.

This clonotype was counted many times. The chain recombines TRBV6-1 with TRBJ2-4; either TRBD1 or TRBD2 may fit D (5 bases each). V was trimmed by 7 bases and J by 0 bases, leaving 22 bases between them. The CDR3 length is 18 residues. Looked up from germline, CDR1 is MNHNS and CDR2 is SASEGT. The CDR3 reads CASTDGTVRGIAKNIQYF. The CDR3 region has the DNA TGTGCCAGCACCGACGGGACGGTGCGAGGAATAGCCAAAAACATTCAGTACTTC.

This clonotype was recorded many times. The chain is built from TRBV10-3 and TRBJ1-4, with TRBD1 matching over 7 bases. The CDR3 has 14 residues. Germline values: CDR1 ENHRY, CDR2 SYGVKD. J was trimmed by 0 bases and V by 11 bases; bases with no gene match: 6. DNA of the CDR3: TGTGCCGCGGGGGGGACAGCAACTAATGAAAAACTGTTTTTT. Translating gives CAAGGTATNEKLFF.

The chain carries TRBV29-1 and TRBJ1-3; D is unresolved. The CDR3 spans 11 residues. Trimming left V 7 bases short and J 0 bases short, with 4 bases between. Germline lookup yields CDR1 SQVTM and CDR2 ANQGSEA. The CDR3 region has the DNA TGCAGCGGAAGCTCTGGAAACACCATATATTTT. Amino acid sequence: CSGSSGNTIYF.

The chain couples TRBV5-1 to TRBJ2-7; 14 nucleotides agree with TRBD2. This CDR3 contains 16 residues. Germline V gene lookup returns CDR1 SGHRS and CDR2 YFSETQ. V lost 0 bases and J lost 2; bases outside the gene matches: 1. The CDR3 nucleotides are TGCGCCAGCAGCTTGGAGACTAGCGGGGGGGCCTACGAGCAGTACTTC. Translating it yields CASSLETSGGAYEQYF.

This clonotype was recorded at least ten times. Here the CDR3 DNA reads TGTGCCAGTCTGAGGGATAGCACAGATACGCAGTATTTT. It is translated as CASLRDSTDTQYF. The chain employs TRBV19 and TRBJ2-3; D is perhaps TRBD2 (5 bases). Germline V gives CDR1 LNHDA, CDR2 SQIVND (reference sequence). V was cut by 8 bases and J by 0 bases, with 9 bases left in between. The CDR3 is 13 residues long.

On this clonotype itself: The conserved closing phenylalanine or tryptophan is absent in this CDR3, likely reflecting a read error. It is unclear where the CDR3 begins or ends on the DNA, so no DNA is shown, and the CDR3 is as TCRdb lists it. The CDR3 is CASSLQRVEQFA. V and J are TRBV7-8 and TRBJ2-7; the listed D gene, TRBD2, was not tested against the DNA. Germline values: CDR1 SGHVS, CDR2 FQNEAQ. The CDR3 contains 12 residues when both ends are counted.

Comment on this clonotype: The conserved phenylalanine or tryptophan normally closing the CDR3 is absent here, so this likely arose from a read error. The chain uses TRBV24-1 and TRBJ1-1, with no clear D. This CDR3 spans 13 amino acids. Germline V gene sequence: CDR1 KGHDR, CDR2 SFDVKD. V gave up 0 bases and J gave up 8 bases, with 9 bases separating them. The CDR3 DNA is TGTGCCACCAGTGATTTGTCGTCCAGCGAAGCTTTCTCT. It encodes CATSDLSSSEAFS.

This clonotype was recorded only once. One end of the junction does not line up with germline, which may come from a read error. CDR3 residues: CATSSGGTSGLTDTQCF. The DNA of the CDR3 is TGTGCCACCAGCAGCGGTGGGACTAGCGGTTTAACAGATACGCAGTGTTTT. The chain is built from TRBV15 and TRBJ2-3, with 11 positions matching TRBD2. Germline lookup yields CDR1 LNHNV and CDR2 YYDKDF (reference sequence). The CDR3 extends over 17 amino acids.

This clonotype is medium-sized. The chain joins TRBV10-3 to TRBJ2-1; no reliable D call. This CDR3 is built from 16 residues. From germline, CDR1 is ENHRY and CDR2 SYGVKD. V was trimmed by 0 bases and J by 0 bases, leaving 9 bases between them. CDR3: CAISESMAGSYNEQFF. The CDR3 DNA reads TGTGCCATCAGTGAGTCGATGGCTGGCTCCTACAATGAGCAGTTCTTC.

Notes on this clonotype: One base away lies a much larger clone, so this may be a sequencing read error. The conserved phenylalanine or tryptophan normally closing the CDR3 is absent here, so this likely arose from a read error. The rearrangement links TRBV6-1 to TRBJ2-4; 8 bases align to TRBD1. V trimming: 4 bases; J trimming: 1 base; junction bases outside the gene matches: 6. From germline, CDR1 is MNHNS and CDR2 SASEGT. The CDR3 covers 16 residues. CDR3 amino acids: CASSVTGGTAKNIQYL. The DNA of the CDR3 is TGTGCCAGCAGTGTTACAGGGGGTACGGCCAAAAACATTCAGTACCTC.

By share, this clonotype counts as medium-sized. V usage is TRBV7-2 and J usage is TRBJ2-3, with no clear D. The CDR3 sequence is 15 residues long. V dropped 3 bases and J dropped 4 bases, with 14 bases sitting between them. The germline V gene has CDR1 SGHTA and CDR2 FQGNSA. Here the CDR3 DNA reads TGTGCCAGCAGCTTCGGGTCCGGTCGGGCAGATACGCAGTATTTT. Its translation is CASSFGSGRADTQYF. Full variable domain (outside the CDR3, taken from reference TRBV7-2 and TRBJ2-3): GAGVSQSPSNKVTEKGKDVELRCDPISGHTALYWYRQSLGQGLEFLIYFQGNSAPDKSGLPSDRFSAERTGGSVSTLTIQRTQQEDSAVYLCASSFGSGRADTQYFGPGTRLTVL.